A single sample gave rise to the 6 T cell receptor beta chains below, sequenced in a study of T-cell memory formation after mild COVID-19. A single record per CDR3 protein comes from TCRdb applying MiXCR to the 5' RACE reads. The sample lists around 400,000 distinct CDR3 sequences, about 24% occurring once. Specimen: PBMCs or a T cell subset sorted from them (not recorded which). Source of these receptors: an adult woman who had mild COVID-19 (a few samples of this study predate the infection). Cell type and time point are not known.

This clonotype was counted only a few times. The rearrangement links TRBV18 to TRBJ2-3; D may match TRBD1 or TRBD2 (5 bases each). V was clipped by 0 bases and J by 6 bases, with 16 bases between them. In germline, CDR1 is KGHSH, CDR2 LQKENI. There are 16 residues in the CDR3. The CDR3 DNA sequence: TGTGCCAGCTCACCACCCCGCAGTGGGGGATTGGATACGCAGTATTTT. Amino acid sequence: CASSPPRSGGLDTQYF.

The table lists this clonotype with a few counts. J is TRBJ2-1 and V is TRBV30; tentative D call: TRBD1 (6 bases). The CDR3 extends over 13 amino acids. Germline V lookup: CDR1 GTSNPN, CDR2 SVGIG (reference sequence). Trimming cost V 0 bases and J 9 bases, with 12 bases left between them. The CDR3 loop is CAWSVELGAEQFF. The CDR3 DNA reads as TGTGCCTGGAGTGTAGAATTGGGGGCTGAGCAGTTCTTC. The whole variable domain, filled in from reference TRBV30 and TRBJ2-1, reads SQTIHQWPATLVQPVGSPLSLECTVEGTSNPNLYWYRQAAGRGLQLLFYSVGIGQISSEVPQNLSASRPQDRQFILSSKKLLLSDSGFYLCAWSVELGAEQFFGPGTRLTVL.

This clonotype came up a few times. The chain recombines TRBV18 with TRBJ1-5, with 8 bases lining up with TRBD1. V dropped 6 bases and J dropped 8; count of bases not matched to a gene: 6. CDR1 KGHSH and CDR2 LQKENI come from the germline V gene. There are 13 residues in the CDR3. The CDR3 loop is CASSPRGQEPQHF. In DNA form, the CDR3 reads TGTGCCAGCTCCCCCAGGGGGCAGGAGCCCCAGCATTTT.

The rearrangement links TRBV6-6 to TRBJ1-1, with a tentative D call TRBD1 (6 bases). Germline V lookup: CDR1 MNHNY, CDR2 SVGAGI (reference sequence). This CDR3 is built from 15 residues. Trimming shortened V by 6 bases and J by 0 bases, and 14 bases separated the two germline ends. The CDR3 sequence is CASRDRTAMNTEAFF. In DNA, the CDR3 is TGTGCCAGCAGGGATAGGACAGCCATGAACACTGAAGCTTTCTTT.

V usage is TRBV4-1 and J usage is TRBJ2-2; D unresolved. This CDR3 has 17 residues. Germline CDR1 reads MGHRA; CDR2 reads YSYEKL. V lost 0 bases to trimming and J lost 0 bases, with 11 bases between them. DNA for the CDR3: TGCGCCAGCAGCCAAGAAGACCCGATTCCGAACACCGGGGAGCTGTTTTTT. This translates into CASSQEDPIPNTGELFF.

The chain employs TRBV5-1 and TRBJ2-1, with 7 bases matching TRBD2. V lost 1 base to trimming and J lost 7 bases; unmatched junction nucleotides: 8. The CDR3 length is 15 residues. Germline loops: CDR1 SGHRS, CDR2 YFSETQ. CDR3 residues: CASSLSGGVSNEQFF. The CDR3 DNA reads TGCGCCAGCAGCTTGAGTGGGGGGGTTTCTAATGAGCAGTTCTTC.